The rows below give T cell receptor beta chains drawn from one sample of a study of T-cell memory formation after mild COVID-19. Via MiXCR, TCRdb re-called the 5' RACE reads, giving one row per CDR3 protein. This table has 100,000 to 150,000 distinct CDR3 sequences, about 17% appearing once. The sample comprised PBMCs or a T cell subset sorted from them (not recorded which). Every receptor here comes from a man between 18 and 35 years old who had mild COVID-19 (a few samples of this study predate the infection). Cell type and time point are not known. CDR3s include the opening cysteine and the closing phenylalanine or tryptophan.

CAISVRADNTEAFF | TRBV10-3
CASSQGTGGTSSTDTQYF | TRBV4-3
CASSYRGGGLDTQYF | TRBV6-6
CASSLGGGPATNEKLFF | TRBV5-1
CATSLGLETQYF | TRBV24-1
CASSYSSRDSSYEQYF | TRBV6-2/TRBV6-3
CASSRPTGTGDTQYF | TRBV5-1
CASSPAQVSYNSPLHF | TRBV18
CASKQGRTGELFF | TRBV12-3/TRBV12-4
CASSLMYTEAFF | TRBV28
CASSGAITGANVLTF | TRBV5-1
CSVVGNTEAFF | TRBV29-1
CASREGGLVETQYF | TRBV7-2
CASSAQGGPGWDTQYF | TRBV9
CASSFSRGDTEAFF | TRBV7-3
CASSPPGTTNEKLFF | TRBV12-3/TRBV12-4
CASSAGTPNTGELFF | TRBV7-2
CSAPSRGGSGANVLTF | TRBV20-1
CASLTSRGGSYNEQFF | TRBV18
CASSLAFASTLFTRTQYF | TRBV7-9
CASSLCQGRGGYTF | TRBV5-4
CASSSALGINYEQYF | TRBV5-1
CASSLDFINTGELFF | TRBV5-1
CASSYSRGRSEQYF | TRBV6-5
CASSLVRRSEAFF | TRBV5-5
CSARFDPNPMDTF | TRBV20-1
CASSRYQETQYF | TRBV7-2
CASSQDKGTLGDEQFF | TRBV3-1
CASSFLQGDEFF | TRBV7-9
CASSLAEPAFF | TRBV11-2
CASSPNRGTYEQYF | TRBV18
CASSLGTAQETQYF | TRBV7-7
CASSRRGSGRYQETQYF | TRBV7-2
CATSEEVGTDTQYF | TRBV24-1
CSAPEHRQNTEAFF | TRBV20-1
CAIPWRGTYGYTF | TRBV6-1
CASSPGVELWMNTEAFF | TRBV7-2
CASSQETATNYGYTF | TRBV4-3
CSILGLHGETQYF | TRBV20-1
CASSKGNLGADTQYF | TRBV11-3
CASSFNRGLVDTQYF | TRBV13
CASSQVATSRRQETQYF | TRBV3-1
CASSLVAGDLGTDTQYF | TRBV5-1
CASRVRAGIAYEQYF | TRBV6-5
CSARPTENEQFF | TRBV20-1
CASSIAGTSGTDTQYF | TRBV19
CSAGRQGEAFF | TRBV20-1
CASREGANTGELFF | TRBV28
CASSQAGTRGETQYF | TRBV4-3
CASSLRLASGDYNEQFF | TRBV6-2/TRBV6-3
CASSQTPRGVDTQYF | TRBV4-3
CSARSDWAGTQYF | TRBV20-1
CASRGRISTDTQYF | TRBV12-3/TRBV12-4